Listed below are T cell receptor beta chains from one sample, sequenced in a study of T-cell memory formation after mild COVID-19. TCRdb ran MiXCR on the 5' RACE reads and lists one entry per CDR3 protein. The table includes 400,000 or so distinct CDR3 sequences, over 15% detected once. Sample: PBMCs or a T cell subset sorted from them (not recorded which). The origin of the receptors is an adult woman who had mild COVID-19 (a few samples of this study predate the infection). Cell type and time point are not known. CDR3s include the opening cysteine and the closing phenylalanine or tryptophan. The D gene is left open where the match is weak. The size entry is marked missing in some rows and otherwise reads once, few, many or a size class.

j_call	d_call	clone_size	v_call	cdr3_aa	cdr3_nt
TRBJ2-7	NA	NA	TRBV7-2	CASSLPRAVEQYF	TGTGCCAGCAGCTTACCTAGGGCTGTAGAGCAGTACTTC
TRBJ2-3	TRBD1	NA	TRBV24-1	CATSPDRARADTQYF	TGTGCCACCTCGCCCGACAGGGCCCGCGCAGATACGCAGTATTTT
TRBJ2-2	NA	NA	TRBV30	CAWSVPAGEATGELFF	TGTGCCTGGAGTGTTCCTGCAGGGGAGGCCACCGGGGAGCTGTTTTTT
TRBJ1-1	NA	NA	TRBV11-2	CASSLKVEAFF	TGTGCCAGCAGCTTAAAGGTAGAAGCTTTCTTT
TRBJ2-7	TRBD1	many	TRBV7-2	CASSRDRRLYEQYF	TGTGCCAGCAGCCGGGACAGGCGTCTCTACGAGCAGTACTTC
TRBJ2-5	NA	few	TRBV27	CASSWREGETQYF	TGTGCCAGCAGTTGGCGGGAAGGAGAGACCCAGTACTTC
TRBJ1-6	TRBD1	few	TRBV5-1	CASSNTGVGSYNSPLHF	TGCGCCAGCAGCAATACAGGGGTCGGATCCTATAATTCACCCCTCCACTTT
TRBJ2-7	TRBD2	few	TRBV24-1	CATSDFGTSGEKGEQYF	TGTGCCACCAGTGATTTTGGGACTAGCGGGGAGAAGGGCGAGCAGTACTTC
TRBJ2-3	NA	few	TRBV5-1	CASSLGAGRTDTQYF	TGCGCCAGCAGCTTGGGAGCAGGGCGCACAGATACGCAGTATTTT
TRBJ2-1	NA	many	TRBV29-1	CSVESTGEQFF	TGCAGCGTTGAGTCTACCGGTGAGCAGTTCTTC
TRBJ1-2	NA	NA	TRBV12-3/TRBV12-4	CASREAGRGPNYGYTF	TGTGCCAGCAGGGAGGCTGGACGGGGACCTAACTATGGCTACACCTTC
TRBJ1-2	TRBD1	NA	TRBV5-1	CASSDPGQTYGYTF	TGCGCCAGCAGTGACCCGGGACAGACCTATGGCTACACCTTC
TRBJ2-7	TRBD1	few	TRBV18	CASSPARDSPYEQYF	TGTGCCAGCTCACCAGCCCGGGACAGTCCCTACGAGCAGTACTTC
TRBJ2-1	NA	few	TRBV29-1	CSGNSGSSYNEQFF	TGCAGTGGAAATAGCGGTAGCTCCTACAATGAGCAGTTCTTC
TRBJ2-7	NA	NA	TRBV20-1	CSAKGPNYEQYF	TGCAGTGCTAAGGGACCCAACTACGAGCAGTACTTC
TRBJ2-3	NA	NA	TRBV4-1	CASSPFRSGAGADTQYF	TGCGCCAGCAGCCCCTTTAGATCGGGGGCAGGGGCAGATACGCAGTATTTT
TRBJ2-7	NA	NA	TRBV12-3/TRBV12-4	CASSLKGRSYEQYF	TGTGCCAGCAGTTTAAAGGGGCGCTCCTACGAGCAGTACTTC
TRBJ1-1	NA	NA	TRBV29-1	CSVGLHTEAFF	TGCAGCGTTGGCCTGCACACTGAAGCTTTCTTT
TRBJ2-1	TRBD1	few	TRBV25-1	CASSDRPGQVNNEQFF	TGTGCCAGCAGTGACCGACCGGGACAGGTGAACAATGAGCAGTTCTTC
TRBJ2-1	TRBD2	NA	TRBV4-1	CASSQVVLAAYNEQFF	TGCGCCAGCAGCCAAGTAGTACTAGCGGCCTACAATGAGCAGTTCTTC
TRBJ2-1	NA	few	TRBV10-3	CAIRDGEGSNEQFF	TGTGCCATCAGGGACGGTGAGGGTTCCAATGAGCAGTTCTTC
TRBJ2-5	NA	NA	TRBV12-3/TRBV12-4	CASSFSLEAETQYF	TGTGCCAGCAGTTTCAGTCTTGAAGCGGAGACCCAGTACTTC
TRBJ2-5	TRBD1	NA	TRBV5-5	CASSPHVDRGGETQYF	TGTGCCAGCAGCCCACATGTGGACAGGGGAGGAGAGACCCAGTACTTC
TRBJ1-1	NA	NA	TRBV20-1	CSARPWRLNTEAFF	TGCAGTGCTAGACCTTGGCGGCTCAACACTGAAGCTTTCTTT
TRBJ2-5	NA	few	TRBV7-8	CATQGLVNRETQYF	TGTGCCACCCAGGGGTTAGTTAATAGGGAGACCCAGTACTTC
TRBJ2-1	NA	NA	TRBV19	CASSGRPAGEQFF	TGTGCCAGTAGCGGGCGGCCAGCGGGTGAGCAGTTCTTC
TRBJ1-1	NA	NA	TRBV6-5	CASSYSRDMNTEAFF	TGTGCCAGCAGTTACTCTAGGGACATGAACACTGAAGCTTTCTTT
TRBJ2-1	TRBD2	NA	TRBV7-2	CASSVSWASGVEQFF	TGTGCCAGCAGCGTCTCCTGGGCTAGCGGGGTCGAGCAGTTCTTC
TRBJ2-6	TRBD1	many	TRBV25-1	CASSESGTGRANVLTF	TGTGCCAGCAGTGAATCCGGGACAGGACGGGCCAACGTCCTGACTTTC
TRBJ2-1	NA	NA	TRBV11-2	CASRSGPSYNEQFF	TGTGCCAGCAGGAGCGGGCCCTCCTACAATGAGCAGTTCTTC
TRBJ2-1	TRBD1	NA	TRBV6-2/TRBV6-3	CASSSRLWGQGYNEQFF	TGTGCCAGCAGTTCCCGACTGTGGGGACAGGGATACAATGAGCAGTTCTTC
TRBJ2-1	TRBD2	many	TRBV12-3/TRBV12-4	CASTPLFRGLAGLNEQFF	TGTGCCAGCACCCCCCTCTTCCGGGGACTAGCGGGACTTAATGAGCAGTTCTTC
TRBJ2-7	NA	many	TRBV20-1	CSARRDYYEQYF	TGCAGTGCTAGGCGGGATTACTACGAGCAGTACTTC
TRBJ2-3	NA	few	TRBV5-1	CASSPAGTSTDTQYF	TGCGCCAGCAGCCCCGCCGGGACTAGCACAGATACGCAGTATTTT
TRBJ2-7	NA	few	TRBV5-1	CASSLQSPYERQYF	TGCGCCAGCAGCTTACAGAGCCCCTACGAGCGGCAGTACTTC
TRBJ2-7	NA	few	TRBV3-2	CASSPGQSKGYEQYF	TGTGCCAGCAGCCCAGGACAGTCAAAAGGCTACGAGCAGTACTTC
TRBJ2-5	NA	few	TRBV7-2	CASSPQTRGGETQYF	TGTGCCAGCAGCCCCCAGACTCGTGGGGGAGAGACCCAGTACTTC
TRBJ1-1	TRBD1	NA	TRBV7-9	CASSSHDRDAEAFF	TGTGCCAGCAGCTCCCACGACAGGGACGCTGAAGCTTTCTTT
TRBJ2-7	NA	few	TRBV23-1	CASSQSAGQEVESYEQYF	TGCGCCAGCAGTCAATCGGCCGGCCAAGAGGTCGAGTCCTACGAGCAGTACTTC
TRBJ1-5	NA	NA	TRBV5-1	CASSFSTDQPQHF	TGCGCCAGCAGCTTCTCGACAGATCAGCCCCAGCATTTT
TRBJ2-7	TRBD1	NA	TRBV28	CASSGTGISYEQYF	TGTGCCAGCAGTGGGACAGGGATTTCCTACGAGCAGTACTTC